The clone carrying this T cell receptor (beta chain) was recorded a few times. This sample's TCRbeta library carried unique molecular identifier barcodes. From the PCR reads, TCRdb called clonotypes with MiXCR, one entry per CDR3 protein. Among approximately 340,000 distinct CDR3 sequences listed, over 9% were seen once. The germline V gene encodes CDR1 SEHNR and CDR2 FQNEAQ (reference sequence). The CDR3 covers 15 residues. The V gene lost 5 bases and the J gene lost 7 bases, with 18 bases spanning the gap. These data come from a study of T-cell reconstitution after alpha-beta-depleted transplantation in children.

The sequencing here drew on PBMCs from the stem cell graft donor, taken from the stem cell graft. This rearrangement joins TRBV7-9 to TRBJ1-5; D ambiguous. The receptor comes from a human donor who donated a stem cell graft to a child with acute lymphoblastic leukemia. The CDR3 sequence is CASSPQTGVRQPQHF. As DNA, the CDR3 is TGTGCCAGCAGCCCCCAGACCGGGGTCAGGCAGCCCCAGCATTTT. Looking up the rest from reference TRBV7-9 and TRBJ1-5 gives the full variable domain: DTGVSQNPRHKITKRGQNVTFRCDPISEHNRLYWYRQTLGQGPEFLTYFQNEAQLEKSRLLSDRFSAERPKGSFSTLEIQRTEQGDSAMYLCASSPQTGVRQPQHFGDGTRLSIL.